The clone carrying this T cell receptor (beta chain) was seen just once. The table came from immunoSEQ multiplex PCR; TCRdb's copy has only in-frame clones and leaves some out. The data show 150,000 or so clones, around 89% seen once. This entry is derived from a study of T cell responses to AZD1222 COVID-19 vaccine. The germline V and J ends were trimmed by 6 bases and 9 bases, with 11 bases remaining between them. This CDR3 has 11 residues. The clonotype comes from an adult in good health. The chain uses TRBV12-3 or TRBV12-4 and TRBJ1-1; D unresolved. The sequences come from peripheral blood, collected on day 0 of AZD1222 vaccination. CDR3 loop: CASSPTLKAFF. DNA of the CDR3: TGTGCCAGCAGCCCGACACTGAAAGCTTTCTTT.